This is a list of T cell receptor beta chains from one sample in a study of PD-L1 blockade in urothelial cancer. Data came from immunoSEQ multiplex PCR; TCRdb stores just in-frame clones and leaves some out. The sample includes about 100,000 clones, about 90% of them seen just once. The sequences come from PBMCs, collected around atezolizumab (anti-PD-L1) treatment. The receptors were gathered from a woman of 80 years or more with urothelial cancer. The CDR3 runs from the conserved cysteine through the conserved F or W. A D gene is named only where the DNA matches it firmly. Clone size appears in some rows only: once, few, many, or a class for an expanded clone.

clone_size	v_call	j_call	d_call	cdr3_aa	cdr3_nt
-	TRBV7-6	TRBJ2-5	TRBD1	CASSLPGTGGDLETQYF	TGTGCCAGCAGCTTACCTGGGACAGGGGGCGATCTAGAGACCCAGTACTTC
-	TRBV5-1	TRBJ2-1	TRBD1	CASSSPGQDNEQFF	TGCGCCAGCAGCTCTCCGGGACAGGACAATGAGCAGTTCTTC
-	TRBV9	TRBJ1-4	-	CASSVSTGINEKLFF	TGTGCCAGCAGCGTCTCGACAGGTATTAATGAAAAACTGTTTTTT
-	TRBV6-5	TRBJ1-2	TRBD1	CASSPTGTTNYGYTF	TGTGCCAGCAGCCCGACAGGGACAACTAACTATGGCTACACCTTC
-	TRBV7-2	TRBJ2-1	TRBD2	CASSLYGTSGFYNEQFF	TGTGCCAGCAGCTTATATGGGACTAGCGGATTCTACAATGAGCAGTTCTTC
once	TRBV19	TRBJ2-3	-	CASSIRADTQYF	TGTGCCAGTAGTATCAGGGCAGATACGCAGTATTTT
-	TRBV6-6	TRBJ2-7	TRBD2	CASSLSGSGSYEQYF	TGTGCCAGCAGTCTTAGCGGGAGTGGCTCCTACGAGCAGTACTTC
-	TRBV10-1	TRBJ2-2	TRBD1	CASRQDRGNTGELFF	TGCGCCAGCAGACAGGACAGGGGGAACACCGGGGAGCTGTTTTTT
-	TRBV5-1	TRBJ2-3	TRBD2	CASKFFGTSFPDTQYF	TGCGCCAGCAAGTTCTTCGGGACTAGCTTCCCAGATACGCAGTATTTT
-	TRBV19	TRBJ1-5	TRBD1	CASRQTGRGQPQHF	TGTGCCAGTAGGCAGACAGGGAGAGGTCAGCCCCAGCATTTT
-	TRBV5-1	TRBJ2-5	TRBD1	CASSWDRSQETQYF	TGCGCCAGCAGCTGGGACAGGAGCCAAGAGACCCAGTACTTC
-	TRBV27	TRBJ1-2	-	CASSLTHREGGYTF	TGTGCCAGCAGTTTAACACACAGGGAGGGTGGCTACACCTTC
-	TRBV30	TRBJ1-2	TRBD1	CAWSVRTGGIANYGYTF	TGTGCCTGGAGTGTCCGGACAGGGGGCATAGCTAACTATGGCTACACCTTC
once	TRBV5-1	TRBJ2-7	TRBD1	CASSLAGTGLYEQYF	TGCGCCAGCAGCTTGGCCGGGACAGGACTCTACGAGCAGTACTTC
-	TRBV20-1	TRBJ2-2	-	CSAPEVGELFF	TGCAGTGCCCCCGAGGTGGGGGAGCTGTTTTTT
few	TRBV7-9	TRBJ2-1	TRBD2	CASSFGLAGQNNEQFF	TGTGCCAGCAGCTTCGGTCTAGCGGGACAGAACAATGAGCAGTTCTTC
few	TRBV27	TRBJ2-2	-	CASTTGNTGELFF	TGTGCCAGCACTACCGGGAATACCGGGGAGCTGTTTTTT
-	TRBV2	TRBJ1-2	TRBD1	CASKSGTGNGYTF	TGTGCCAGCAAATCTGGGACAGGCAATGGCTACACCTTC
once	TRBV28	TRBJ2-5	TRBD1	CASSLLGQGAFETQYF	TGTGCCAGCAGTTTATTGGGTCAGGGGGCCTTCGAGACCCAGTACTTC
-	TRBV30	TRBJ1-3	-	CAWSGRASGNTIYF	TGTGCCTGGAGTGGCCGAGCGTCTGGAAACACCATATATTTT
-	TRBV18	TRBJ1-1	TRBD1	CASSLRQGSPRTGTEAFF	TGTGCCAGCTCACTACGACAGGGGTCGCCCCGAACGGGAACTGAAGCTTTCTTT
-	TRBV5-1	TRBJ1-1	-	CASSRGTEAFF	TGCGCCAGCAGCCGGGGCACTGAAGCTTTCTTT
-	TRBV7-3	TRBJ2-2	-	CASSSTGAPNTGELFF	TGTGCCAGCAGCTCTACAGGCGCCCCGAACACCGGGGAGCTGTTTTTT
once	TRBV5-1	TRBJ2-1	TRBD2	CASSSGLAGGGNEQFF	TGCGCCAGCAGCTCGGGACTAGCGGGAGGAGGAAATGAGCAGTTCTTC
-	TRBV5-6	TRBJ2-7	-	CASSHWSSYEQYF	TGTGCCAGCAGCCACTGGAGCTCCTACGAGCAGTACTTC
-	TRBV6-4	TRBJ2-3	TRBD2	CASSPGGMDTQYF	TGTGCCAGCAGCCCGGGAGGTATGGATACGCAGTATTTT
-	TRBV5-1	TRBJ2-7	-	CASSLGPDYEQYF	TGCGCCAGCAGCTTGGGGCCCGACTACGAGCAGTACTTC
-	TRBV7-3	TRBJ2-2	TRBD2	CASSFGGRASGELFF	TGTGCCAGCAGCTTCGGCGGGAGGGCCTCCGGGGAGCTGTTTTTT
-	TRBV10-3	TRBJ2-1	-	CAIMDRQHYNEQFF	TGTGCCATCATGGACAGACAGCACTACAATGAGCAGTTCTTC
-	TRBV6-1	TRBJ1-2	TRBD1	CASSVPGQNYGYTF	TGTGCCAGCAGTGTACCGGGACAGAACTATGGCTACACCTTC
-	TRBV7-3	TRBJ1-1	TRBD1	CASSRRGPDTEAFF	TGTGCCAGCAGCCGCAGGGGGCCGGACACTGAAGCTTTCTTT
-	TRBV28	TRBJ2-2	TRBD2	CASSFLAGDTGELFF	TGTGCCAGCAGTTTTCTAGCGGGAGACACCGGGGAGCTGTTTTTT
once	TRBV5-1	TRBJ1-1	TRBD1	CASSLGDRATEAFF	TGCGCCAGCAGCTTGGGAGACAGGGCCACTGAAGCTTTCTTT
-	TRBV2	TRBJ1-5	-	CASSVRRPGSSNQPQHF	TGTGCCAGCAGTGTTAGGCGGCCCGGTTCGAGCAATCAGCCCCAGCATTTT
-	TRBV7-8	TRBJ1-1	-	CASTPRGAGTEAFF	TGTGCCAGCACCCCCCGCGGGGCGGGGACTGAAGCTTTCTTT
-	TRBV5-4	TRBJ1-2	-	CASSPGGGARYGYTF	TGTGCCAGCAGCCCCGGAGGGGGGGCCCGATATGGCTACACCTTC
-	TRBV27	TRBJ1-4	-	CASSSYIATNEKLFF	TGTGCCAGCAGCTCTTATATTGCAACTAATGAAAAACTGTTTTTT
-	TRBV27	TRBJ1-5	-	CASSFGDPYSNQPQHF	TGTGCCAGCAGTTTCGGAGATCCCTATAGCAATCAGCCCCAGCATTTT